This is a list of T cell receptor beta chains from one sample in a study of cytomegalovirus exposure and HLA in healthy donors. Profiling relied on immunoSEQ multiplex PCR, and the TCRdb table lists in-frame clones only, not all of them. The sample contains some 150,000 clones, about 64% of which appear only once. Material for sequencing was PBMCs. The receptor source for this set is a woman aged 40-49 years in good health and CMV-seronegative. CDR3s include the opening cysteine and the closing phenylalanine or tryptophan.

V,J,CDR3
TRBV5-8,TRBJ1-2,CASSAEQGHGYTF
TRBV7-8,TRBJ2-6,CASKMSGSGANVLTF
TRBV4-1,TRBJ1-3,CASRSAGGYGNTIYF
TRBV21-1,TRBJ1-5,CASSTRDGTATNQPQHF
TRBV9,TRBJ2-1,CASSVAPPDNEQFF
TRBV7-3,TRBJ1-1,CASSPQSRGRTEAFF
TRBV5-6,TRBJ1-5,CASSLAGQALGHREQPQHF
TRBV5-6,TRBJ1-5,CASSLGYRGNQPQHF
TRBV6-1,TRBJ1-5,CASADGTNQPQHF
TRBV5-1,TRBJ2-7,CASSLVAPLGRGSSYEQYF
TRBV30,TRBJ1-2,CASGLNYGYTF
TRBV28,TRBJ2-2,CASSLSRDRLTGELFF
TRBV7-8,TRBJ2-7,CASSFPGSMEQYF
TRBV11-2,TRBJ2-3,CASSLAVDTQYF
TRBV6-1,TRBJ1-3,CASSEGGGISGNTIYF